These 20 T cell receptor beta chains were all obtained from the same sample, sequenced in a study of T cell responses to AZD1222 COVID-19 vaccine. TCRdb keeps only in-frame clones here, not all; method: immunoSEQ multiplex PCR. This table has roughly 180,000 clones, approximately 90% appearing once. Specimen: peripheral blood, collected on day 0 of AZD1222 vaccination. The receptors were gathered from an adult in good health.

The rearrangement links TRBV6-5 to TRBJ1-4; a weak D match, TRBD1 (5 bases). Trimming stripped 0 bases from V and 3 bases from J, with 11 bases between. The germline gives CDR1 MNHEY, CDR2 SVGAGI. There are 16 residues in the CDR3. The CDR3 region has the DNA TGTGCCAGCAGTTACTCGGGCGGGGGGTCTAATGAAAAACTGTTTTTT. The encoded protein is CASSYSGGGSNEKLFF.

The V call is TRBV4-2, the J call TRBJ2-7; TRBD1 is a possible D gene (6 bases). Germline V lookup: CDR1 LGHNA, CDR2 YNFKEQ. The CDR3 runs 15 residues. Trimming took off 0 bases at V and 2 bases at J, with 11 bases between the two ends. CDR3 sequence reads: CASSQDRGQPYEQYF. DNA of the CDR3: TGTGCCAGCAGCCAAGATCGTGGACAGCCCTACGAGCAGTACTTC.

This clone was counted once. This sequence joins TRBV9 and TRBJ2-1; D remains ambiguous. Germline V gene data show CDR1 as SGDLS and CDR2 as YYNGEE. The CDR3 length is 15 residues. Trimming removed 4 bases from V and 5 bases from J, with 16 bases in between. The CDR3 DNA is TGTGCCAGCAGCCTTCAGCCCCGAGGTGACAATGAGCAGTTCTTC. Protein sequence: CASSLQPRGDNEQFF. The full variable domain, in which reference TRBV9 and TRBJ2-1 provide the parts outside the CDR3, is DSGVTQTPKHLITATGQRVTLRCSPRSGDLSVYWYQQSLDQGLQFLIQYYNGEERAKGNILERFSAQQFPDLHSELNLSSLELGDSALYFCASSLQPRGDNEQFFGPGTRLTVL.

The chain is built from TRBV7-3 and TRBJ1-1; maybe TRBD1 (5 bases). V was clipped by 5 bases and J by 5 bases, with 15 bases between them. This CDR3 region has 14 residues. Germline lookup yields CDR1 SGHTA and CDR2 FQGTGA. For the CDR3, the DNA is TGTGCCAGCAGCAACTCCCGGGAGGGGACTGAAGCTTTCTTT. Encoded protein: CASSNSREGTEAFF.

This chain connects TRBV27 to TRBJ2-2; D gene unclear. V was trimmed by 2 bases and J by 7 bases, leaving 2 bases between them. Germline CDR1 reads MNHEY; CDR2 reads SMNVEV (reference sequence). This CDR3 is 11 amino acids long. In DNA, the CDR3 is TGTGCCAGCAGTTTAAGCGGGGAGCTGTTTTTT. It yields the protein CASSLSGELFF.

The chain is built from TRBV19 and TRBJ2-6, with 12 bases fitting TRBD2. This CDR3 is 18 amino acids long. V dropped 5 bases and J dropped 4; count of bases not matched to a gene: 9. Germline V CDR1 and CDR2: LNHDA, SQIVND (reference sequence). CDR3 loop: CASSHGLAGSSGANVLTF. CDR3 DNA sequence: TGTGCCAGTAGTCACGGACTAGCGGGGAGTTCGGGGGCCAACGTCCTGACTTTC. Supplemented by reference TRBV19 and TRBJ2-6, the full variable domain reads DGGITQSPKYLFRKEGQNVTLSCEQNLNHDAMYWYRQDPGQGLRLIYYSQIVNDFQKGDIAEGYSVSREKKESFPLTVTSAQKNPTAFYLCASSHGLAGSSGANVLTFGAGSRLTVL.

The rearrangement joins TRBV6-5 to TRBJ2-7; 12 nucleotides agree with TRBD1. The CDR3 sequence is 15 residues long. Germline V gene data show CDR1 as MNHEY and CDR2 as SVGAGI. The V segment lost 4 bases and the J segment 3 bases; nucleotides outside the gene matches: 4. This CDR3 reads CASSSGTGGVYEQYF. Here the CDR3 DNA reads TGTGCCAGCAGTTCGGGGACAGGGGGCGTCTACGAGCAGTACTTC.

The CDR3 sequence is CATRTGSSYTF. In nucleotides, the CDR3 is TGTGCCACCCGGACAGGGAGTAGCTACACCTTC. The chain links TRBV9 to TRBJ1-2; 8 nucleotides agree with TRBD1. This CDR3 region has 11 residues. The junction had 7 bases not matched to a gene; V was cut back by 9 bases and J by 9 bases. Germline CDR1 is SGDLS and CDR2 is YYNGEE.

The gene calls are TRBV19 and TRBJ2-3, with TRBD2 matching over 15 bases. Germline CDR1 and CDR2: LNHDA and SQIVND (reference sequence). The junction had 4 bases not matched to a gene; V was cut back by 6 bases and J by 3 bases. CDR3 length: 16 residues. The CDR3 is CASRDGLAGGTDTQYF. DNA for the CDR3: TGTGCCAGTAGGGACGGACTAGCGGGGGGGACAGATACGCAGTATTTT.

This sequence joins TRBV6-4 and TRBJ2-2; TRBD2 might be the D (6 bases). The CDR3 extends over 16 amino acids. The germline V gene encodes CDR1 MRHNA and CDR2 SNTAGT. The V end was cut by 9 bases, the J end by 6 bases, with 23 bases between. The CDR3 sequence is CARTRGRWLVSGELFF. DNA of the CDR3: TGTGCCAGGACTAGGGGACGTTGGCTAGTATCCGGGGAGCTGTTTTTT.

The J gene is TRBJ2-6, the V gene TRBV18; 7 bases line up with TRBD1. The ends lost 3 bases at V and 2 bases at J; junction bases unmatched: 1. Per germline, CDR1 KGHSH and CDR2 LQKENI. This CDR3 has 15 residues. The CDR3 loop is CASSPTGAGANVLTF. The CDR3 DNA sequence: TGTGCCAGCTCACCTACAGGGGCTGGGGCCAACGTCCTGACTTTC.

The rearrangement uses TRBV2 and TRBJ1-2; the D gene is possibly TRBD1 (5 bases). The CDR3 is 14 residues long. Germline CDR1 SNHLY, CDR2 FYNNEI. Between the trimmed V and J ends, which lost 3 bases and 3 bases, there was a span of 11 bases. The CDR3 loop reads CASSDGGAYYGYTF. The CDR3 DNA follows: TGTGCCAGCAGTGACGGGGGAGCCTACTATGGCTACACCTTC.

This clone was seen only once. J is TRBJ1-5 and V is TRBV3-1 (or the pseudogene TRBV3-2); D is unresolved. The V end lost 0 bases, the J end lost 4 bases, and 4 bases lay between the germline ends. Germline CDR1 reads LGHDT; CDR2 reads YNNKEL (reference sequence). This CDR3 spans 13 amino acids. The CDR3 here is CASSQDLNQPQHF. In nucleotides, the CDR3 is TGTGCCAGCAGCCAAGATCTTAATCAGCCCCAGCATTTT.

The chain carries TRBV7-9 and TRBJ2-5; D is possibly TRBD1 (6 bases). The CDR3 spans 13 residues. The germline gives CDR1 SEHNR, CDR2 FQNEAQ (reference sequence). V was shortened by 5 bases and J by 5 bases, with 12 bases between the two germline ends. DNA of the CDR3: TGTGCCAGCAGCCCCCCAGGGGTGGAGACCCAGTACTTC. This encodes CASSPPGVETQYF.

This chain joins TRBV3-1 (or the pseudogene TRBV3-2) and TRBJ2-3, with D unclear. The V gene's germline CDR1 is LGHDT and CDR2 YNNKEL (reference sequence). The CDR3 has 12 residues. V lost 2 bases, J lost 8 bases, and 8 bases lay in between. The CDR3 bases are TGTGCCAGCAGCCAATTCGACGCTACGCAGTATTTT. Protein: CASSQFDATQYF.

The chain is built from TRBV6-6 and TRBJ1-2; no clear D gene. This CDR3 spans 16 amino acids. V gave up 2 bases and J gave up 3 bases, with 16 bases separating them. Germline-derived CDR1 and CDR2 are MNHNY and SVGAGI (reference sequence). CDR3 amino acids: CASSYTSSGDHYGYTF. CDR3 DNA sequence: TGTGCCAGCAGTTACACAAGTTCCGGGGATCACTATGGCTACACCTTC.

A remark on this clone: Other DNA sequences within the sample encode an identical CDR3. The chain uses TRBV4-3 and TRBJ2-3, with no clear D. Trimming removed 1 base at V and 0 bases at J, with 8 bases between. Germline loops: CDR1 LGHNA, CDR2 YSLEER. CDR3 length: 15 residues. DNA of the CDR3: TGCGCCAGCAGCCAAGCCGTAACTAGCACAGATACGCAGTATTTT. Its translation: CASSQAVTSTDTQYF.

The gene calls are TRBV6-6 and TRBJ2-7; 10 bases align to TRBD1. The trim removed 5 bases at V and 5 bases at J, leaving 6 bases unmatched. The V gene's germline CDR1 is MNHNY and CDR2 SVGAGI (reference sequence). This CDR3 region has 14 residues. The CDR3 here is CASSPRGTGDEQYF. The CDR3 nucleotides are TGTGCCAGCAGTCCCCGCGGGACAGGGGACGAGCAGTACTTC.

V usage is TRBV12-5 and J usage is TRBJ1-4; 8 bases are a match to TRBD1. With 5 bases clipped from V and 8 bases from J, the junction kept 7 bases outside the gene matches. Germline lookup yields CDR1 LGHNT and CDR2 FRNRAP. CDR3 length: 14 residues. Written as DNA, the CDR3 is TGTGCTAGTGGTATAGGACAGGGTGTCGAAAAACTGTTTTTT. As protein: CASGIGQGVEKLFF. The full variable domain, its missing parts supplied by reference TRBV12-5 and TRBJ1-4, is DARVTQTPRHKVTEMGQEVTMRCQPILGHNTVFWYRQTMMQGLELLAYFRNRAPLDDSGMPKDRFSAEMPDATLATLKIQPSEPRDSAVYFCASGIGQGVEKLFFGSGTQLSVL.

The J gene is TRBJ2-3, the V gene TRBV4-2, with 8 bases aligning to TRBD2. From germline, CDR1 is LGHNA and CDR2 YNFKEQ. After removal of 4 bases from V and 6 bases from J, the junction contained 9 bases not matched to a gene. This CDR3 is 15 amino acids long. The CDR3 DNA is TGTGCCAGCAGCCGCCTGGCGGGGGGCCCCGATACGCAGTATTTT. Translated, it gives CASSRLAGGPDTQYF.